The next 10 T cell receptor beta chains were all read from a single sample in a study of shared clonotypes between healthy human individuals. TCRdb keeps only in-frame clones here, not all; method: immunoSEQ multiplex PCR. Of 450,000 to 500,000 clones listed, about 72% were seen once; the top ten hold 12%. Source material: PBMCs. The source is a woman in her thirties or forties in good health. Some clones in this sample may be carry-over from other donors' samples.

This chain links TRBV11-3 with TRBJ2-1, with 11 bases identical to TRBD2. J was trimmed by 2 bases and V by 5 bases; bases with no gene match: 2. The CDR3 is 15 residues long. In germline, CDR1 is SGHNT, CDR2 YENEEA. The DNA for the CDR3 is TGTGCCAGCAGCCCGGGACTAGCGGCCTACAATGAGCAGTTCTTC. It is translated as CASSPGLAAYNEQFF.

The V gene is TRBV29-1, the J gene TRBJ1-1, with D possibly TRBD1 on 5 matching bases. Trimming stripped 3 bases from V and 0 bases from J, with 11 bases between. CDR1 SQVTM and CDR2 ANQGSEA come from the germline V gene. The length of the CDR3 is 14 residues. The CDR3 bases are TGCAGCGTTGATTGGGGCAGCATGAACACTGAAGCTTTCTTT. Residues: CSVDWGSMNTEAFF.

V and J are TRBV10-1 and TRBJ1-6; possibly TRBD1 for D (5 bases). Trimming removed 6 bases from V and 7 bases from J, with 10 bases in between. Germline CDR1 WNHNN, CDR2 SYGVQD (reference sequence). CDR3 length: 13 amino acids. In DNA form, the CDR3 reads TGCGCCAGCAGCCCACGACAGAATTCACCCCTCCACTTT. It translates to CASSPRQNSPLHF.

The genes are TRBV18 and TRBJ1-3, with unresolved D. This CDR3 contains 13 residues. Trimming took 5 bases from V and 0 from J, leaving 5 bases between them. Germline-derived CDR1 and CDR2 are KGHSH and LQKENI. This CDR3 reads CASSRSSGNTIYF. The CDR3 DNA follows: TGTGCCAGCTCAAGAAGCTCTGGAAACACCATATATTTT.

The V gene is TRBV5-3, the J gene TRBJ1-5; perhaps TRBD1 as D (6 bases). TRBV5-3 is sorted into the ORF group, with uncertain function. This CDR3 is 17 amino acids long. V was shortened by 4 bases and J by 2 bases, with 19 bases between the two germline ends. The CDR3 reads CARSSRTANLRNQPQHF. In DNA form, the CDR3 reads TGTGCCAGAAGCAGTCGGACAGCGAATCTCCGCAATCAGCCCCAGCATTTT.

V gene TRBV5-6 combines with J gene TRBJ2-7; the D is unclear. Trimming took off 2 bases at V and 3 bases at J, with 6 bases between the two ends. The CDR3 is 12 residues long. Germline V lookup: CDR1 SGHDT, CDR2 YYEEEE. The DNA for the CDR3 is TGTGCCAGCAGCTTTGGATTCTACGAGCAGTACTTC. This sequence encodes CASSFGFYEQYF.

The V and J genes are TRBV7-2 and TRBJ1-2; D not resolved. Germline V gene sequence: CDR1 SGHTA, CDR2 FQGNSA. There are 14 residues in the CDR3. The V end lost 2 bases, the J end lost 5 bases, and 12 bases lay between the germline ends. The DNA for the CDR3 is TGTGCCAGCAGCTTAAGGGAGCAAGTGTATGGCTACACCTTC. Its translation: CASSLREQVYGYTF.

The chain joins TRBV7-3 to TRBJ2-6; 10 positions agree with TRBD2. Trimming at V came to 1 base and at J to 2 bases, leaving 5 bases not matched to a gene. CDR3 length: 18 amino acids. The germline V gene encodes CDR1 SGHTA and CDR2 FQGTGA. This CDR3 is CASSLKASGSTGANVLTF. The CDR3 bases are TGTGCCAGCAGCTTAAAGGCTAGCGGGAGTACTGGGGCCAACGTCCTGACTTTC.

The chain uses TRBV5-1 and TRBJ1-6; TRBD1 agrees at 8 bases. CDR1 is SGHRS and CDR2 is YFSETQ in the germline V gene. With V trimmed by 4 bases and J by 8 bases, 23 bases remained unmatched. The CDR3 has 20 amino acids. Here the CDR3 DNA reads TGCGCCAGCAGCCAGAACCCCGGGACAGGATTACCCCACGCCGATTCACCCCTCCACTTT. This sequence encodes CASSQNPGTGLPHADSPLHF. The full variable domain, in which reference TRBV5-1 and TRBJ1-6 provide the parts outside the CDR3, is KAGVTQTPRYLIKTRGQQVTLSCSPISGHRSVSWYQQTPGQGLQFLFEYFSETQRNKGNFPGRFSGRQFSNSRSEMNVSTLELGDSALYLCASSQNPGTGLPHADSPLHFGNGTRLTVT.

The CDR3 coding sequence is TGTGCCAGCAGCTTAACTGGGGGGGTCATGGCTACGCAGTATTTT. It translates to CASSLTGGVMATQYF. V usage is TRBV7-3 and J usage is TRBJ2-3; 7 nucleotides align to TRBD2. This CDR3 has 15 residues. Germline V gene data show CDR1 as SGHTA and CDR2 as FQGTGA. J gave up 8 bases and V 0 bases, and 8 bases lay outside the gene matches. The full variable domain, completed using reference TRBV7-3 and TRBJ2-3, is GAGVSQTPSNKVTEKGKYVELRCDPISGHTALYWYRQSLGQGPEFLIYFQGTGAADDSGLPNDRFFAVRPEGSVSTLKIQRTERGDSAVYLCASSLTGGVMATQYFGPGTRLTVL.